This paragraph covers one T cell receptor (beta chain) sequence. Its antigen is not identified. Germline V gene lookup returns CDR1 KGHSH and CDR2 LQKENI. The junction had 9 bases not matched to a gene; V was cut back by 5 bases and J by 7 bases. This CDR3 is 14 amino acids long. Building of the TCR beta libraries involved iRepertoire HTBI primers and Arm-PCR of CDR3 regions. MiXCR, run by TCRdb on the multiplex PCR reads, gives a single entry per CDR3 protein. The repertoire holds fewer than 550,000 distinct CDR3 sequences, with 20% to 25% as singletons. This specimen comes from a study of regulatory T cells in long-lasting Graves disease. Study observations and caveats: Persistent Graves' patients showed less TCR diversity than newly diagnosed ones. Persistent disease samples used TRBV28, TRBJ1-2 and TRBJ2-5 preferentially. Fewer public clonotypes were shared by new patients (roughly 910) than by persistent patients (around 2,900).

The time point: persistent/refractory GD, antithyroid drugs over 5 years with positive TRAb. Extracted PBMC RNA gave rise to the TCR library. This clonotype originated in a female donor with Graves disease. The gene calls are TRBV18 and TRBJ1-1; TRBD1 matches 8 bases. The starting material was peripheral blood mononuclear cells (PBMCs), obtained when the disease was refractory, from a patient treated with antithyroid drugs. The CDR3 protein is CASSAIQGANEAFF. The CDR3 DNA reads as TGTGCCAGCTCAGCAATTCAGGGGGCGAATGAAGCTTTCTTT.